Described below is a single T cell receptor (beta chain) sequence and its context. The antigen is not known. PCR was performed a second time for about 6 to 12 cycles using a sample-barcoded 5' primer and a J-beta primer mix. MiXCR, applied by TCRdb to the 5' RACE reads, yields one record per CDR3 protein. The repertoire holds around 850,000 distinct CDR3 sequences, with about 37% as singletons. The data were obtained in a study of blood T cells in healthy people across ages. Broader study findings: More naive CD4+ cells and higher diversity marked long-lived donors relative to aged donors. Estimated diversity across one million T cells was deemed an underestimate. PBMCs that were unsorted prevented a conclusive naive versus antigen-experienced comparison.

The CDR3 consists of 15 residues. The germline CDR1 and CDR2 sequences are SGHRS and YFSETQ. Losses at the gene ends were 0 bases for V and 7 bases for J; bases not matched to a gene: 5. Sequencing was done on a sample of blood. This TCR came from a man aged 18 to 30 in good health. The chain links TRBV5-1 to TRBJ2-7; 12 bases line up with TRBD2. The CDR3 sequence: CASSLELAGGNEQYF. In DNA, the CDR3 is TGCGCCAGCAGCTTGGAACTAGCGGGGGGAAATGAGCAGTACTTC.